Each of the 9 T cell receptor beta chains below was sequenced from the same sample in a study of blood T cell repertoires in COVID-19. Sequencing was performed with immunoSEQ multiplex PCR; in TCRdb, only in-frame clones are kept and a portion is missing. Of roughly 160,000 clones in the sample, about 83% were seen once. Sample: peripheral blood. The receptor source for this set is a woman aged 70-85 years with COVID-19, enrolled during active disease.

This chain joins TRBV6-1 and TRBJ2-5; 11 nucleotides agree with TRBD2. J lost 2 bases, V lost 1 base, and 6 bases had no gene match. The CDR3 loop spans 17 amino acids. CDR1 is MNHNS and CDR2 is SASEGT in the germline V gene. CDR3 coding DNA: TGTGCCAGCAGTGAAGGAGTCCCTAGCGGGGGGCAAGAGACCCAGTACTTC. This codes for CASSEGVPSGGQETQYF.

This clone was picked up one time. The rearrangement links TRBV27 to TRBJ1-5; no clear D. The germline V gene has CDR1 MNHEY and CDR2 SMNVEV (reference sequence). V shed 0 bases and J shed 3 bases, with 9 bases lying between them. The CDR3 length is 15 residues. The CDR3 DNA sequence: TGTGCCAGCAGTTTATCGAGGGTGTCCAATCAGCCCCAGCATTTT. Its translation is CASSLSRVSNQPQHF.

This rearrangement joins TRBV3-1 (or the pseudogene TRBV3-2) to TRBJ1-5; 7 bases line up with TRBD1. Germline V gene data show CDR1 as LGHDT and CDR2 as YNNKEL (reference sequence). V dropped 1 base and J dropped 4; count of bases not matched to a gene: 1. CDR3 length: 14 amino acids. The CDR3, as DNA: TGTGCCAGCAGCCAAGCGGACAGGAATCAGCCCCAGCATTTT. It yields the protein CASSQADRNQPQHF.

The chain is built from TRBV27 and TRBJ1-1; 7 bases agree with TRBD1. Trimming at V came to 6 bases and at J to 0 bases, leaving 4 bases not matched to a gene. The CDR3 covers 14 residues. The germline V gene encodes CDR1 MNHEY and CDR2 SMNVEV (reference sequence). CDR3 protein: CASRTGTVNTEAFF. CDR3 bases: TGTGCCAGCAGAACCGGGACAGTGAACACTGAAGCTTTCTTT.

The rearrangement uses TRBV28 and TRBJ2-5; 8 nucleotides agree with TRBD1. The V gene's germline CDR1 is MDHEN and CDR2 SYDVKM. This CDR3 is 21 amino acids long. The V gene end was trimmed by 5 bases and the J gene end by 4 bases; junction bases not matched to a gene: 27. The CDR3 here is CASSTGDGLAKKTTGGETQYF. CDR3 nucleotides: TGTGCCAGCAGTACGGGGGACGGTCTGGCAAAGAAGACAACAGGGGGAGAGACCCAGTACTTC.

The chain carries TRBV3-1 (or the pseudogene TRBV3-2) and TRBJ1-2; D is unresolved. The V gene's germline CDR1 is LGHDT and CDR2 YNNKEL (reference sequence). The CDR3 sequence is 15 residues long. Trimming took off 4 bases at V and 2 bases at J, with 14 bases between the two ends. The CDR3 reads CASSLSGGSNYGYTF. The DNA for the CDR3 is TGTGCCAGCAGCCTATCAGGCGGGAGCAACTATGGCTACACCTTC.

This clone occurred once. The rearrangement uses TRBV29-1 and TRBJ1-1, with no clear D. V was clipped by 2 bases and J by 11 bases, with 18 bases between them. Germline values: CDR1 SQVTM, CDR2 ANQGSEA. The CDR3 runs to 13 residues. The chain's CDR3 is CSVESGRGDEAFF. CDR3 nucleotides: TGCAGCGTTGAATCGGGGAGAGGCGACGAGGCTTTCTTT.

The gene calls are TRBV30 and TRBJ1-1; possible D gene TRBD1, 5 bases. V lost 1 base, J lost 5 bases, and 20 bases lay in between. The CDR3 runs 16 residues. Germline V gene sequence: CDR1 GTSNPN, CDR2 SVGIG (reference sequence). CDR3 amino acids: CAWSGKGLRSGTEAFF. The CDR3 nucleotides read TGTGCCTGGAGTGGGAAGGGGCTGAGGTCTGGTACTGAAGCTTTCTTT.

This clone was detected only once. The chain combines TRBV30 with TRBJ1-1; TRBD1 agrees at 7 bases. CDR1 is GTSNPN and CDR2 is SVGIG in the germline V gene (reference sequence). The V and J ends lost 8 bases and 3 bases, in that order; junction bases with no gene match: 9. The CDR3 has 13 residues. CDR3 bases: TGTGCCCGCCGGAGGGGGCGAGACACTGAAGCTTTCTTT. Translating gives CARRRGRDTEAFF.